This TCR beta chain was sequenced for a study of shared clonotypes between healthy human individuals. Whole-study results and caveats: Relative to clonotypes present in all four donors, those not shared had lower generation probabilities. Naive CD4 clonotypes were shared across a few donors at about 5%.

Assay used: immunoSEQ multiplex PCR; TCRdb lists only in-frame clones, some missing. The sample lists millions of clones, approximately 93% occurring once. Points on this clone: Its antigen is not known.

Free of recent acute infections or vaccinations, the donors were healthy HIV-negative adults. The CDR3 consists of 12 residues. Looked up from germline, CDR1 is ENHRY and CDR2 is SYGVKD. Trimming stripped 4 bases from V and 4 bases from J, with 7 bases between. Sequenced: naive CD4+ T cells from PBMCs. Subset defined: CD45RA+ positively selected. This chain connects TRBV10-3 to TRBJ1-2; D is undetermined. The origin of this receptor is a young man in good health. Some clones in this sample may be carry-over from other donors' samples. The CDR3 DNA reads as TGTGCCATCAGTGCAGAGACCTATGGCTACACCTTC. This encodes CAISAETYGYTF.